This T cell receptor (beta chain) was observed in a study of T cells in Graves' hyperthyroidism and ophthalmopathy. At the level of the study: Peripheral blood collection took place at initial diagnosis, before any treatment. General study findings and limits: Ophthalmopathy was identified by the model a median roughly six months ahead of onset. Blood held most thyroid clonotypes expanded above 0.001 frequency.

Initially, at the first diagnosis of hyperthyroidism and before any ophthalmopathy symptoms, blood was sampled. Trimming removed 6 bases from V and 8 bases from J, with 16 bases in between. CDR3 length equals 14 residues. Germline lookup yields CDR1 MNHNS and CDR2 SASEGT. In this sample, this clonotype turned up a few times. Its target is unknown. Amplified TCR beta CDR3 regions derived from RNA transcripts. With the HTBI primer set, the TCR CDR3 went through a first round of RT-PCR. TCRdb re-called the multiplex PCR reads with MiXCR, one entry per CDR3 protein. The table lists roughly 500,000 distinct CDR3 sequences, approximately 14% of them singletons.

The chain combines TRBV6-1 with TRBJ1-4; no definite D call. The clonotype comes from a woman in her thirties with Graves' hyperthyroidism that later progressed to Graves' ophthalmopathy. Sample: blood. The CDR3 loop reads CASSPSSVGEKLFF. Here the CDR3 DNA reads TGTGCCAGCAGCCCCTCGTCGGTGGGCGAAAAACTGTTTTTT.